This entry describes one T cell receptor beta chain. Its antigen is not identified. The CDR3 consists of 18 residues. Germline-derived CDR1 and CDR2 are LNHNV and YYDKDF (reference sequence). J was trimmed by 10 bases and V by 1 base; bases with no gene match: 16. The data derive from a study of cytomegalovirus exposure and HLA in healthy donors. Findings and caveats of the study: The authors later found TCR association rates varying by HLA locus, with DRB1 most and HLA-C fewest. Beyond CMV serostatus, there was no information to go on about immune exposure. Excluded: some indistinguishable V segments such as TRBV6-2 and TRBV6-3.

The PCR ran on 60 Vbeta and 13 Jbeta primers. The repertoire was sequenced with immunoSEQ multiplex PCR; TCRdb's copy has only in-frame clones and lacks some. The sample carries tens of thousands of clones, around 80% recorded once. It was healthy bone marrow donors who served as donors. The rearrangement uses TRBV15 and TRBJ2-1; TRBD2 matches at 10 bases. The source material was PBMCs. The TCR sequence derives from a male donor in good health and CMV-seronegative. The CDR3 protein is CATSRGSLAGEFGREQFF. The CDR3 DNA follows: TGTGCCACCAGCAGAGGTAGTCTAGCGGGAGAGTTTGGGCGCGAGCAGTTCTTC.